Listed below are T cell receptor beta chains from one sample, sequenced in a study of T cells in Graves' hyperthyroidism and ophthalmopathy. From the multiplex PCR reads, TCRdb called clonotypes with MiXCR, one entry per CDR3 protein. The data hold about 350,000 distinct CDR3 sequences, with approximately 16% observed a single time. What was sequenced was blood. The receptors stem from a woman aged 55-70 years with Graves' ophthalmopathy. Both conserved end residues are part of each CDR3. The D gene is left open where the match is weak. A clone size is listed for some rows: how often the clone was seen (once, few, many), or a class if it is expanded.

TRBV7-9	-	-	TRBJ2-2	TGTGCCAGCAGCTTATTCGCAAACACCGGGGAGCTGTTTTTT	CASSLFANTGELFF
TRBV7-9	many	TRBD1	TRBJ2-7	TGTGCCAGCAGCTCTACAGGGGGCGCAAACATCTACGAGCAGTACTTC	CASSSTGGANIYEQYF
TRBV5-5	-	TRBD2	TRBJ2-1	TGTGCCAGCAGCTGGGGGACTAGCGGGGGTTTAAATGAGCAGTTCTTC	CASSWGTSGGLNEQFF
TRBV5-6	-	TRBD1	TRBJ1-5	TGTGCCAGCAGCTTGGGGACAGGGTGGGATCAGCCCCAGCATTTT	CASSLGTGWDQPQHF
TRBV11-2	many	-	TRBJ2-1	TGTGCCAGCAGCCCCAACTACCTCACGAGCTCCCACAATGAGCAGTTCTTC	CASSPNYLTSSHNEQFF
TRBV6-2/TRBV6-3	few	TRBD1	TRBJ2-7	TGTGCCAGCAGTGTCTTAGGCACAGGGGGCGGGTCCGAGCAGTACTTC	CASSVLGTGGGSEQYF
TRBV20-1	few	-	TRBJ2-7	TGCAGTGCTAGTGATTCCGGCTACGAGCAGTACTTC	CSASDSGYEQYF
TRBV7-9	many	TRBD2	TRBJ2-5	TGTGCCAGCAGCTTAGGGGGACTAGCGGGAGAAGTTCCGTACTTC	CASSLGGLAGEVPYF
TRBV11-3	many	TRBD1	TRBJ2-1	TGTGCCAGCAGCTTCGGGACAGCTTACAATGAGCAGTTCTTC	CASSFGTAYNEQFF
TRBV19	-	-	TRBJ1-5	TGTGCCAGTAGGTTCCCCAATCAGCCCCAGCATTTT	CASRFPNQPQHF
TRBV28	many	-	TRBJ2-3	TGTGCCAGCAGTTTGGACCTCACAGATACGCAGTATTTT	CASSLDLTDTQYF
TRBV5-1	few	-	TRBJ2-2	TGCGCCAGCAGCTTAAACGGGAACACCGGGGAGCTGTTTTTT	CASSLNGNTGELFF
TRBV5-1	few	-	TRBJ1-6	TGCGCCAGCAGCTTGGTGCAGGCTGGTAATTCACCCCTCCACTTT	CASSLVQAGNSPLHF
TRBV10-3	few	TRBD2	TRBJ2-7	TGTGCCATCAGTGAGTCTTGGGGTAGCGGGAGTTACGAGCAGTACTTC	CAISESWGSGSYEQYF
TRBV5-5	few	TRBD1	TRBJ2-7	TGTGCCAGCAACTCTGGGACAGTCTCCTACGAGCAGTACTTC	CASNSGTVSYEQYF
TRBV3-1	many	-	TRBJ2-7	TGTGCCAGCAGCCAATCGGGAAGCTCCTACGAGCAGTACTTC	CASSQSGSSYEQYF
TRBV2	many	-	TRBJ1-4	TGTGCCAGCAGAGGACAAGCAACTAATGAAAAACTGTTTTTT	CASRGQATNEKLFF
TRBV3-1	many	-	TRBJ2-2	TGTGCCAGCAGTCCGTCACGGGAGCCGACCGGGGAGCTGTTTTTT	CASSPSREPTGELFF
TRBV29-1	-	-	TRBJ2-3	TGCAGCGTGGCAAGCACAGATACGCAGTATTTT	CSVASTDTQYF
TRBV20-1	-	TRBD1	TRBJ2-7	TGCAGTGCTGGACAGGGACAGGGAGGCGTCTACGAGCAGTACTTC	CSAGQGQGGVYEQYF
TRBV18	many	-	TRBJ1-3	TGTGCCAGCTCACCAACAGGCATGGACTCTGGAAACACCATATATTTT	CASSPTGMDSGNTIYF
TRBV24-1	few	-	TRBJ1-5	TGTGCCACCAGTGACGGGGGGGGTCAGCCCCAGCATTTT	CATSDGGGQPQHF
TRBV7-2	many	TRBD1	TRBJ1-6	TGTGCCAGCAGCTATACACCCGGGACAGGGCCTTCACCCCTCCACTTT	CASSYTPGTGPSPLHF
TRBV6-1	-	-	TRBJ2-6	TGTGCCAGCAGGCCCTCTGGGGCCAACGTCCTGACTTTC	CASRPSGANVLTF
TRBV27	-	-	TRBJ2-7	TGTGCCAGCAGTTTAATCGCGCAGCCGGCCTACGAGCAGTACTTC	CASSLIAQPAYEQYF
TRBV6-2/TRBV6-3	many	-	TRBJ2-1	TGTGCCAGCACCCCGTGGGCGGGACAAAATGAGCAGTTCTTC	CASTPWAGQNEQFF
TRBV5-5	few	-	TRBJ1-1	TGTGCCAGCAGCTTGGGAGGGAGTTGGGGAGGTTTCTTT	CASSLGGSWGGFF
TRBV20-1	many	TRBD2	TRBJ2-3	TGCAGTGCTAGCCCTGAGAGGAGCGGGAGGGCCACAATAGATACGCAGTATTTT	CSASPERSGRATIDTQYF
TRBV7-9	-	TRBD2	TRBJ2-7	TGTGCCAGCAGGGACCGGACTAGCGGGAGACACGAGCAGTACTTC	CASRDRTSGRHEQYF
TRBV24-1	few	-	TRBJ2-2	TGTGCCACCAGTGTCGGCGGTGGATACGGGGAGCTGTTTTTT	CATSVGGGYGELFF
TRBV20-1	-	-	TRBJ1-1	TGCAGTGCCGACGGAAGGAACACTGAAGCTTTCTTT	CSADGRNTEAFF
TRBV28	many	TRBD1	TRBJ2-4	TGTGCCAGCAGTCTAGGACAGGGGCGGGACATTCAGTACTTC	CASSLGQGRDIQYF
TRBV6-1	many	-	TRBJ2-4	TGTGCCAGCAGTGAAGACAGATTCCTAGCCAAAAACATTCAGTACTTC	CASSEDRFLAKNIQYF
TRBV11-2	-	-	TRBJ1-1	TGTGCCAGCAGCTTAGGGGGGGGGGGCGCGAGGACTGAAGCTTTCTTT	CASSLGGGGARTEAFF
TRBV5-1	few	-	TRBJ2-7	TGCGCCAGCAGCTTGGCCCAGGGATCGGGCGAGCAGTACTTC	CASSLAQGSGEQYF
TRBV27	many	-	TRBJ2-5	TGTGCCAGCACCACACGGTCTAGGGGACGCGAGACCCAGTACTTC	CASTTRSRGRETQYF
TRBV4-1	many	-	TRBJ2-7	TGCGCCAGCAGCCAAGAATTGGGCATTTCCTCCTACGAGCAGTACTTC	CASSQELGISSYEQYF
TRBV5-1	many	-	TRBJ2-3	TGCGCCAGCAGCTTGTCGGCAGGGAGCACAGATACGCAGTATTTT	CASSLSAGSTDTQYF
TRBV4-1	-	TRBD1	TRBJ2-1	TGCGCCAGCAGCCAAGTGGGACAGGGGACCGATGAGCAGTTCTTC	CASSQVGQGTDEQFF
TRBV20-1	many	-	TRBJ2-3	TGCAGTGCTAGTGGGGGGGGCCTCACAGATACGCAGTATTTT	CSASGGGLTDTQYF